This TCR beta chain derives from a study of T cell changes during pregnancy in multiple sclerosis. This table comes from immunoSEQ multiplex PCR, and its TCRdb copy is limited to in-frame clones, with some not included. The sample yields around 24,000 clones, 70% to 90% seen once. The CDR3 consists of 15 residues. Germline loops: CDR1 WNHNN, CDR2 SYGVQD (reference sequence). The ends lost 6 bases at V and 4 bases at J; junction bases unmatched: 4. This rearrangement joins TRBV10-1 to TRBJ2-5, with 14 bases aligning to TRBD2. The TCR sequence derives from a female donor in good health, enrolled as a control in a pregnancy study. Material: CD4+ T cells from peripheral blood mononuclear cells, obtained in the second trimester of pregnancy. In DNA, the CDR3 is TGCGCCAGCAGCCCCGGACTAGCGGGAGGAGAGACCCAGTACTTC. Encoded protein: CASSPGLAGGETQYF.